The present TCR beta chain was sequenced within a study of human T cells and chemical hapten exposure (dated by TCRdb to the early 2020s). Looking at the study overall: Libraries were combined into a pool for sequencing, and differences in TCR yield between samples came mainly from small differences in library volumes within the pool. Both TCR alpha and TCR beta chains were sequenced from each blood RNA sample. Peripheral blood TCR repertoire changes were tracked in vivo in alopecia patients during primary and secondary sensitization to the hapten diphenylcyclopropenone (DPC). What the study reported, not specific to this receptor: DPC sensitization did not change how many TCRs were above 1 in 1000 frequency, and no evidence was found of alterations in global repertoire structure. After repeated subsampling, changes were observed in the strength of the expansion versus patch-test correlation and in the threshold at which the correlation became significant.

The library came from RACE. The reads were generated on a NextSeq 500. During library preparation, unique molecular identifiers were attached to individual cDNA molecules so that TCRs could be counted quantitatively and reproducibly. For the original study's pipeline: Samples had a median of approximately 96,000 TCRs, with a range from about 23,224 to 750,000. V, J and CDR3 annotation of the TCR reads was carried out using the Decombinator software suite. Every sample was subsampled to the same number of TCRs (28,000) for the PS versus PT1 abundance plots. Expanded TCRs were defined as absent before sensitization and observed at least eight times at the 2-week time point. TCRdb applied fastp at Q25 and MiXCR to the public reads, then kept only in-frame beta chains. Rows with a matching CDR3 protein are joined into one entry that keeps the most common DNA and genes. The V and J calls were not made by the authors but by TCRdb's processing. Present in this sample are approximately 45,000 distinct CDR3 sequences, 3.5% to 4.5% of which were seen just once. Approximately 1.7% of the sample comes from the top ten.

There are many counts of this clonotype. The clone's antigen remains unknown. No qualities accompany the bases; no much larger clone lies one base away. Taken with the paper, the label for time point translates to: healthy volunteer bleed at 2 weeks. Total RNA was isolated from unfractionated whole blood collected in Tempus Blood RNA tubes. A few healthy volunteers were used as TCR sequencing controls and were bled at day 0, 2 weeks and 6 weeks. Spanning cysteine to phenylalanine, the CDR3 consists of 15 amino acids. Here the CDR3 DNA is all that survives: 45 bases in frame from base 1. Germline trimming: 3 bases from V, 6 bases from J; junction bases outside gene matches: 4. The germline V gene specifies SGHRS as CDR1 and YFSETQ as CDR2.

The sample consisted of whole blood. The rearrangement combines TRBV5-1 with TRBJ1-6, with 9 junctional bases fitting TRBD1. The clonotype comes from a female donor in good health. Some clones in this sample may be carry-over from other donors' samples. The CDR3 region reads CASSSQGQGNSPLHF. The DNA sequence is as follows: TGCGCCAGCAGCTCCCAGGGACAGGGTAATTCACCCCTCCACTTT.